This TCR beta chain was recovered during a study of cytomegalovirus exposure and HLA in healthy donors. In the study overall: A prior analysis found roughly 110 million unique TCR beta sequences from 150 million to 200 million T cells. Study-wide results and limits: The availability of immune exposure information extended only to CMV serostatus. In presence/absence analyses, roughly uniform sequencing depth across donors was assumed.

Germline loops: CDR1 SGHTA, CDR2 FQGNSA. The CDR3 loop spans 15 amino acids. V trimming: 2 bases; J trimming: 1 base; junction bases outside the gene matches: 3. In its sample, this clone was seen a few times. Antigen: not known. Healthy bone marrow donors made up the cohort. 13 Jbeta primers and 60 Vbeta primers were used for the PCR. Here immunoSEQ multiplex PCR was the method, and the copy in TCRdb shows in-frame clones only, minus some. This sample has around 180,000 clones, with around 80% found just once. Sequencing was performed on PBMCs. This rearrangement joins TRBV7-2 to TRBJ2-5, with TRBD2 identical over 8 bases. The receptor's source is a woman aged 40 to 55 in good health and CMV-seronegative. Here the CDR3 reads CASSLSRGAQETQYF. The DNA of the CDR3 is TGTGCCAGCAGCTTATCGCGGGGGGCCCAAGAGACCCAGTACTTC.